A selection of T cell receptor beta chains follows, all from one sample in a study of early T cells in non-severe SARS-CoV-2 infection. MiXCR, run by TCRdb on the 5' RACE reads, gives a single entry per CDR3 protein. The table shows tens of thousands of distinct CDR3 sequences, with about 7% occurring only once. Material: whole blood. These TCRs come from an adult who was a healthcare worker with PCR-confirmed SARS-CoV-2 infection or an uninfected control (not recorded which). CDR3s include the opening cysteine and the closing phenylalanine or tryptophan. The order of the fields is V gene, J gene, clone size, D gene, CDR3 protein, CDR3 DNA. A D gene is named only where the DNA matches it firmly. Clone size is shown for a subset of rows, as once, few, many or a class of expanded clone.

>TRBV11-1|TRBJ2-3|NA|NA
CASSRNSRDTQYF
TGTGCCAGCAGCCGAAACTCGCGAGATACGCAGTATTTT
>TRBV20-1|TRBJ2-3|NA|NA
CSAGGPKADTQYF
TGCAGTGCTGGTGGGCCCAAGGCAGATACGCAGTATTTT
>TRBV11-3|TRBJ1-1|few|NA
CASSLDGRGGSTEAFF
TGTGCCAGCAGCTTAGATGGAAGGGGCGGGAGCACTGAAGCTTTCTTT
>TRBV3-1|TRBJ1-6|NA|NA
CASSYTGTRGSPLHF
TGTGCCAGCAGCTATACCGGGACCCGAGGATCACCCCTCCACTTT
>TRBV6-2/TRBV6-3|TRBJ2-3|NA|TRBD2
CASSSGTSGGADTQYF
TGTGCCAGCAGTTCCGGGACTAGCGGGGGGGCCGATACGCAGTATTTT
>TRBV20-1|TRBJ2-1|few|NA
CSASIVGAGEQFF
TGCAGTGCTAGTATTGTGGGGGCAGGTGAGCAGTTCTTC
>TRBV29-1|TRBJ1-2|many|NA
CSVEGGHYGYTF
TGCAGCGTTGAGGGAGGGCACTATGGCTACACCTTC
>TRBV11-2|TRBJ2-7|many|NA
CASSLVSATISYEQYF
TGTGCCAGCAGCTTAGTATCAGCGACTATCTCCTACGAGCAGTACTTC
>TRBV30|TRBJ2-7|NA|TRBD2
CAWSRGSGGSYEQYF
TGTGCCTGGAGCCGAGGTAGCGGGGGTTCCTACGAGCAGTACTTC
>TRBV11-1|TRBJ2-3|few|TRBD1
CASSPRDREPDTQYF
TGTGCCAGCAGCCCCCGGGACAGGGAGCCAGATACGCAGTATTTT
>TRBV20-1|TRBJ2-3|NA|TRBD2
CSARDWGGGSTDTQYF
TGCAGTGCTAGAGATTGGGGCGGGGGTAGCACAGATACGCAGTATTTT
>TRBV23-1|TRBJ2-1|many|NA
CASSQSAGDKGNEQFF
TGCGCCAGCAGTCAATCGGCAGGGGACAAGGGCAATGAGCAGTTCTTC
>TRBV7-2|TRBJ2-1|NA|TRBD1
CASSLVTGGSGEQFF
TGTGCCAGCAGCTTAGTTACAGGGGGCTCTGGTGAGCAGTTCTTC
>TRBV27|TRBJ1-2|few|NA
CASSLTGDGYTF
TGTGCCAGCAGTTTAACGGGGGATGGCTACACCTTC
>TRBV7-8|TRBJ1-1|many|NA
CASSPIWGGPTEAFF
TGTGCCAGCAGCCCAATTTGGGGGGGACCCACTGAAGCTTTCTTT
>TRBV10-2|TRBJ2-1|NA|TRBD2
CASSAQGTSGGANEQFF
TGCGCCAGCAGTGCCCAGGGGACTAGCGGGGGGGCTAATGAGCAGTTCTTC
>TRBV6-5|TRBJ1-3|many|NA
CASKVGGTTSGNTIYF
TGTGCCAGCAAAGTTGGGGGGACAACCTCTGGAAACACCATATATTTT
>TRBV6-5|TRBJ2-7|few|NA
CASSRQMRYEQYF
TGTGCCAGCAGTCGACAGATGAGATACGAGCAGTACTTC
>TRBV20-1|TRBJ2-5|few|NA
CSARVRTPQETQYF
TGCAGTGCTAGAGTGCGGACGCCTCAAGAGACCCAGTACTTC
>TRBV2|TRBJ1-5|many|TRBD1
CASRDPRGLEQPQHF
TGTGCCAGCAGGGACCCCAGGGGGTTGGAACAGCCCCAGCATTTT
>TRBV6-5|TRBJ2-2|few|NA
CASSYEGANTGELFF
TGTGCCAGCAGTTACGAGGGGGCGAACACCGGGGAGCTGTTTTTT
>TRBV5-1|TRBJ2-5|NA|NA
CASSLDWTPQETQYF
TGCGCCAGCAGCTTGGACTGGACACCCCAAGAGACCCAGTACTTC
>TRBV9|TRBJ2-7|NA|NA
CASSVGLSSYEQYF
TGTGCCAGCAGCGTAGGACTCAGCTCCTACGAGCAGTACTTC
>TRBV30|TRBJ2-2|many|NA
CAWNPGLRRTGELFF
TGTGCCTGGAACCCGGGCCTCCGACGCACCGGGGAGCTGTTTTTT
>TRBV18|TRBJ1-5|few|TRBD1
CASSRDSYQPQHF
TGTGCCAGCTCCCGGGACAGTTATCAGCCCCAGCATTTT
>TRBV2|TRBJ1-5|many|NA
CASRPDGQPQHF
TGTGCCAGCAGACCGGACGGTCAGCCCCAGCATTTT
>TRBV10-3|TRBJ2-2|few|NA
CAITGTLDYTGELFF
TGTGCCATCACGGGGACTTTAGACTACACCGGGGAGCTGTTTTTT
>TRBV7-3|TRBJ1-1|few|NA
CASSLSTVDTEAFF
TGTGCCAGCAGCTTATCTACCGTAGACACTGAAGCTTTCTTT
>TRBV11-2|TRBJ2-7|few|NA
CASSLANLRPYEQYF
TGTGCCAGCAGCTTAGCGAACTTACGTCCCTACGAGCAGTACTTC
>TRBV20-1|TRBJ2-3|NA|TRBD2
CSARDSASGGADTQYF
TGCAGTGCTAGAGATTCGGCTAGCGGGGGCGCAGATACGCAGTATTTT
>TRBV10-3|TRBJ2-7|many|TRBD2
CAISESGLAGGHEQYF
TGTGCCATCAGTGAGTCAGGACTAGCGGGGGGCCACGAGCAGTACTTC
>TRBV25-1|TRBJ1-2|few|TRBD1
CASSESGTGGLRGYTF
TGTGCCAGCAGTGAATCAGGGACAGGGGGCTTAAGGGGCTACACCTTC
>TRBV6-5|TRBJ2-1|NA|TRBD2
CASSYSRTSFNEQFF
TGTGCCAGCAGTTACTCTCGGACTAGCTTCAATGAGCAGTTCTTC
>TRBV21-1|TRBJ2-3|few|NA
CASSKEVGDTQYF
TGTGCCAGCAGCAAAGAGGTAGGAGATACGCAGTATTTT
>TRBV6-1|TRBJ1-2|many|NA
CASSGALNYGYTF
TGTGCCAGCAGTGGAGCCCTTAACTATGGCTACACCTTC
>TRBV5-1|TRBJ2-3|many|TRBD2
CASSSRGGDGTDTQYF
TGCGCCAGCAGCTCCCGCGGGGGAGACGGCACAGATACGCAGTATTTT
>TRBV6-5|TRBJ1-1|NA|NA
CASSSPGMNTEAFF
TGTGCCAGCAGTTCTCCAGGTATGAACACTGAAGCTTTCTTT
>TRBV5-1|TRBJ1-6|NA|NA
CASSLERSAGKNSPLHF
TGCGCCAGCAGCTTGGAGAGGTCGGCAGGGAAGAATTCACCCCTCCACTTT
>TRBV6-6|TRBJ2-7|NA|NA
CASSYSGTSSYEQYF
TGTGCCAGCAGTTACTCCGGGACAAGTTCCTACGAGCAGTACTTC
>TRBV30|TRBJ1-3|many|NA
CAWKQSGNTIYF
TGTGCCTGGAAGCAGTCCGGAAACACCATATATTTT
>TRBV11-3|TRBJ2-4|NA|NA
CASSYRLAKNIQYF
TGTGCCAGCAGCTACAGACTAGCCAAAAACATTCAGTACTTC
>TRBV29-1|TRBJ2-1|many|NA
CSVDYSATPEQFF
TGCAGCGTTGATTATTCAGCGACTCCTGAGCAGTTCTTC
>TRBV9|TRBJ1-1|few|TRBD1
CASSKAGQGIEAFF
TGTGCCAGCAGCAAAGCCGGACAGGGAATCGAAGCTTTCTTT
>TRBV10-3|TRBJ1-1|many|NA
CAISGGVQGSSDTEAFF
TGTGCCATCAGTGGGGGAGTCCAGGGATCGAGTGACACTGAAGCTTTCTTT
>TRBV7-6|TRBJ2-2|many|NA
CARAGGELFF
TGTGCCAGGGCCGGCGGGGAGCTGTTTTTT
>TRBV10-2|TRBJ2-7|NA|NA
CASSEGSYYEQYF
TGCGCCAGCAGTGAGGGCAGTTACTACGAGCAGTACTTC
>TRBV6-2/TRBV6-3|TRBJ2-7|NA|NA
CASTRQGGTSEQYF
TGTGCCAGCACGAGACAGGGAGGGACTAGTGAGCAGTACTTC
>TRBV12-3/TRBV12-4|TRBJ1-2|few|NA
CASSLFEGRGYTF
TGTGCCAGCAGTTTATTTGAGGGACGAGGCTACACCTTC
>TRBV6-5|TRBJ2-7|many|TRBD2
CASSYSVSSGGYEQYF
TGTGCCAGCAGTTACTCGGTCTCTAGCGGGGGCTACGAGCAGTACTTC
>TRBV5-1|TRBJ1-2|many|TRBD1
CASSSTGDYGYTF
TGCGCCAGCAGCTCCACAGGGGACTATGGCTACACCTTC
>TRBV6-5|TRBJ2-3|many|NA
CASSYAPGDTQYF
TGTGCCAGCAGTTACGCCCCGGGGGATACGCAGTATTTT
>TRBV20-1|TRBJ1-2|NA|NA
CSARDGGREEGGYTF
TGCAGTGCTAGAGATGGGGGAAGGGAGGAGGGTGGCTACACCTTC
>TRBV6-1|TRBJ1-6|once|NA
CASRGKGVSYNSPLHF
TGTGCCAGCAGGGGAAAGGGGGTCTCCTATAATTCACCCCTCCACTTT
>TRBV12-5|TRBJ2-5|many|NA
CASGLVPGQETQYF
TGTGCTAGTGGTTTGGTACCGGGTCAAGAGACCCAGTACTTC
>TRBV7-9|TRBJ1-1|many|TRBD1
CASSIGGGGTEAFF
TGTGCCAGCAGTATCGGAGGGGGCGGCACTGAAGCTTTCTTT
>TRBV11-3|TRBJ2-5|NA|NA
CASSLDLAETQYF
TGTGCCAGCAGCTTAGATCTCGCAGAGACCCAGTACTTC
>TRBV10-2|TRBJ1-1|NA|TRBD1
CATYIGTDTEAFF
TGCGCCACCTATATCGGGACAGACACTGAAGCTTTCTTT
>TRBV11-2|TRBJ2-2|NA|NA
CASRSYGELFF
TGTGCCAGCAGATCCTACGGGGAGCTGTTTTTT
>TRBV11-2|TRBJ2-2|many|TRBD2
CASSPGLADTGELFF
TGTGCCAGCAGCCCCGGGCTAGCGGATACCGGGGAGCTGTTTTTT